This T cell receptor (beta chain) originates from a study of shared clonotypes between healthy human individuals. Broader study findings: Naive CD4 clonotype sharing across a handful of donors was approximately 5%. What rarefaction showed was incomplete sorted-subset sequencing despite large depth.

In the case of this clone: Its antigen is still unknown.

CDR1 and CDR2 from the germline V gene are SQVTM and ANQGSEA. V dropped 5 bases and J dropped 5; count of bases not matched to a gene: 12. There are 15 residues in the CDR3. Only in-frame clones appear in the TCRdb table, and some are missing; sequencing was by immunoSEQ multiplex PCR. The sample consists of approximately 1.4 million clones, 98% of them appearing once. This receptor was taken from a young man in good health. J is TRBJ2-1 and V is TRBV29-1; TRBD1 agrees at 7 bases. The sample was naive CD4+ T cells sorted from blood. The subset denotes: CD45RA+ positively selected. The CDR3: CSVPSDRAIDNEQFF. The CDR3 DNA is TGCAGCGTTCCCTCCGACAGGGCGATCGACAATGAGCAGTTCTTC.